This TCR beta chain was obtained from a study of CD8 T cells in Susac syndrome. This clonotype was seen only a few times. The CDR3 contains 14 residues. Germline CDR1 is SNHLY and CDR2 is FYNNEI. Trimming removed 5 bases from V and 3 bases from J; junction bases left unmatched: 5. Sequencing of TCR beta was carried out in blood CD8+ and CD4+ T cells. The controls were healthy donors who were matched for age and sex. Isolation of CD8+ and CD4+ T cells was performed negatively, whereas enrichment of TEMRA cells was done by FACS. RNA totalling about 0.5 to 1 ug underwent reverse transcription with random hexamers. The authors amplified TCR beta CDR3 across 54 Vbeta and 13 Jbeta using immunoSEQ multiplex PCR. Each CDR3 protein is one row after TCRdb ran MiXCR on the immunoSEQ multiplex PCR reads. This table holds more than 100,000 distinct CDR3 sequences, over 90% found once.

Sample: CD4+ T cells from PBMCs. The sequence was obtained from a human donor in good health. The chain carries TRBV2 and TRBJ2-5, with TRBD1 identical over 8 bases. In nucleotides, the CDR3 is TGTGCCAGCAGTCAAGACAGGGGTAAAGAGACCCAGTACTTC. Its protein is CASSQDRGKETQYF.